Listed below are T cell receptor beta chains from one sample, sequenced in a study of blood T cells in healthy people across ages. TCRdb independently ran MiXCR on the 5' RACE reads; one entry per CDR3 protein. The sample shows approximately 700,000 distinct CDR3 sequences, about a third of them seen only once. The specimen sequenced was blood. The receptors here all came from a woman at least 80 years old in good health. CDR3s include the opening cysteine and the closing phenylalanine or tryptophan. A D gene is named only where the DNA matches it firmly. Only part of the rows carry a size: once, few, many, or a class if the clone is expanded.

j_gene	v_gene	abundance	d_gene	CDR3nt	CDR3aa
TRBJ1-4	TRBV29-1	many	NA	TGCAGCGCTCCGGGACTGAGTAATGAAAAACTGTTTTTT	CSAPGLSNEKLFF
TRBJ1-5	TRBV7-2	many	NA	TGTGCCAGCAGCTTATTCGGATATAGCAATCAGCCCCAGCATTTT	CASSLFGYSNQPQHF
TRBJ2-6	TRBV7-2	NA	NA	TGTGCCAGCAGCTTGAAATTGGGGTCTGGGGCCAACGTCCTGACTTTC	CASSLKLGSGANVLTF
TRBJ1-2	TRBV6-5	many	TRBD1	TGTGCCAGCAAAGGCAGGGGGGACACTAACTATGGCTACACCTTC	CASKGRGDTNYGYTF
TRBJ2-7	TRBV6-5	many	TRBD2	TGTGCCAGCAGCCGAGGAGCGGGGGAGTCCTACGAGCAGTACTTC	CASSRGAGESYEQYF
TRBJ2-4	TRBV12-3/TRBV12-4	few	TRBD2	TGTGCCAGCAGTTTGGGGACTAGCGGGGAGTACGCGTACTTC	CASSLGTSGEYAYF
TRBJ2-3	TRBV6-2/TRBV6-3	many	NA	TGTGCCAGCAGTAGGGGGGGGCGTAACGCTCCAGATACGCAGTATTTT	CASSRGGRNAPDTQYF
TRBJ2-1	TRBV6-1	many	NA	TGTGCCAGCCGAAAGGGGAGTTGGAATGAGCAGTTCTTC	CASRKGSWNEQFF
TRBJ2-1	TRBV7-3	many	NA	TGTGCCAGCAGCAAGACAGGATCCTACAATGAGCAGTTCTTC	CASSKTGSYNEQFF
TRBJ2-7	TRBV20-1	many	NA	TGCAGTGCTAAAGCCGGGACGTCGAACTCCTACGAGCAGTACTTC	CSAKAGTSNSYEQYF
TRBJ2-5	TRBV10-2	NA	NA	TGCGCCAGCAAAGGGTGGAGCGGGCAAGAGACCCAGTACTTC	CASKGWSGQETQYF
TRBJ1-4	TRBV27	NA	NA	NA	CASSTSRAANEKLFF
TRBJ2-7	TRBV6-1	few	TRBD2	TGTGCCAGCAGTGGAGCCCTTTTAGCGGGGGGTCATGTCGAGCAGTACTTC	CASSGALLAGGHVEQYF
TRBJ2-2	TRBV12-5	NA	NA	TGTGCTAGTGGCACCGGGGAGCTGTTTTTT	CASGTGELFF
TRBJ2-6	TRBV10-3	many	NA	TGTGCCATCAGTGAGTCAGAGGGTAGCTCTGGGGCCAACGTCCTGACTTTC	CAISESEGSSGANVLTF
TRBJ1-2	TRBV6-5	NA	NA	NA	CVSRAPGQIYGCTF
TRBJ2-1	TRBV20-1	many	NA	TGCAGTGCTACCAAACAGAGCTCCTACAATGAGCAGTTCTTC	CSATKQSSYNEQFF
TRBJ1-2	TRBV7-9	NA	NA	TGTACCAGCAGCTTAGTGGGGGGTAACTATGGCTACACCTTC	CTSSLVGGNYGYTF
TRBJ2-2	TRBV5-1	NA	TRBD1	TGCGCCAGCAGCTCGACAGGGACCAACACCGGGGAGCTGTTTTTT	CASSSTGTNTGELFF
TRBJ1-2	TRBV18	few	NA	TGTGCCAGCTCACGCCAGGGTTACTATGGCTACACCTTC	CASSRQGYYGYTF
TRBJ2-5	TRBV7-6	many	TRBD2	TGTGCCAGCAGCTTAAGGGCTAGCGGGGGCCTCCAAGAGACCCAGTACTTC	CASSLRASGGLQETQYF
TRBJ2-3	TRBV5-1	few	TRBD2	TGCGCCAGCAGTGACGCGGGGGACCGCACAGATACGCAGTATTTT	CASSDAGDRTDTQYF
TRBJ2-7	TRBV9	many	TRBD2	TGTGCCAGCAGCGTAGCCTCAGGCGGGGGGAACTACGAGCAGTACTTC	CASSVASGGGNYEQYF
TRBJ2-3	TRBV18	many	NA	TGTGCCAGCTCACCAAGGCAGATGCTAAGGGCAGATACGCAGTATTTT	CASSPRQMLRADTQYF
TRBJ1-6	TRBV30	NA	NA	TGTGCCTGTAAAACAGGGAGCTCCTATAATTCACCCCTCCACTTT	CACKTGSSYNSPLHF
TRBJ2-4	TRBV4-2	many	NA	TGTGCCAGCAGCCAGAACATAGGCGGGGCACTGGCCAAAAACATTCAGTACTTC	CASSQNIGGALAKNIQYF
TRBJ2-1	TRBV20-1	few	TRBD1	TGCAGTGCTAGGGGACAGGGGGGTTACAATGAGCAGTTCTTC	CSARGQGGYNEQFF
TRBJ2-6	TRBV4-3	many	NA	TGCGCCAGCAGCCAACGATGGAGCGATTTCGGGGCCAACGTCCTGACTTTC	CASSQRWSDFGANVLTF
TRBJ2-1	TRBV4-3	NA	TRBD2	TGCGCCAGCAGCCACGACCGGGACTACTTCAATGAGCAGTTCTTC	CASSHDRDYFNEQFF
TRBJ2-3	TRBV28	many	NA	TGTGCCAGCACCGACGGGGCGCGCCCGGAGGATACGCAGTATTTT	CASTDGARPEDTQYF
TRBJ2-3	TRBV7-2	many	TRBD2	TGTGCCAGCAGATCGGATAGAAGACTAGCTAGCACAGATACGCAGTATTTT	CASRSDRRLASTDTQYF
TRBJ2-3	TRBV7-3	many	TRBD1	TGTGCCAGCGGCAAAACCGGGACAGGGACAGATACGCAGTATTTT	CASGKTGTGTDTQYF
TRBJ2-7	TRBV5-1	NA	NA	TGCGCCAGCAGCTTTTATTACAGGCCTCGAGAGCAGTACTTC	CASSFYYRPREQYF
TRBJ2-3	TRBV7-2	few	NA	TGTGCCAGCAGCTTAAGGTTCGAGGGGGGCCTTAGGGATACGCAGTATTTT	CASSLRFEGGLRDTQYF
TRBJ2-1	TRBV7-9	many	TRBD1	TGTGCCAGCAGCCCCGGGACAGGGGATCTCAATGAGCAGTTCTTC	CASSPGTGDLNEQFF
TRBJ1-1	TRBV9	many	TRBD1	TGTGCCAGCAGCGGGACAGGGGTAACTGAAGCTTTCTTT	CASSGTGVTEAFF
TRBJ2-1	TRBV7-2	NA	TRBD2	TGTGCCAGCAGCTTAGGTGGTGGCTCGGGACTAGCGGTTAATGAGCAGTTCTTC	CASSLGGGSGLAVNEQFF
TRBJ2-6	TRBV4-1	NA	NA	TGCGCCAGCAGCCAAGATGGTTGGGGGGCCAACGTCCTGACTTTC	CASSQDGWGANVLTF
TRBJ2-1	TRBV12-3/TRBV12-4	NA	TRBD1	TGTGCCAGCAGGTTAGGGACAGGGGGCAGGGAGCAGTTCTTC	CASRLGTGGREQFF
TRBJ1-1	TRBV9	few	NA	TGTGCCAGCAGCGTGGGGGCAACAGGTTCTGAAGCTTTCTTT	CASSVGATGSEAFF
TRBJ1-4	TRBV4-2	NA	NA	TGTGCCAGCAGCGAGGGGGGTTCGGATGAAAAACTGTTTTTT	CASSEGGSDEKLFF
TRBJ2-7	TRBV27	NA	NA	TGTGCCAGCAGTCCTACATCTACCTACGAGCAGTACTTC	CASSPTSTYEQYF
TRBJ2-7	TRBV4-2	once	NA	TGTGCCAGCAGCTTAACCGGACCCTCCTACGAGCAGTACTTC	CASSLTGPSYEQYF
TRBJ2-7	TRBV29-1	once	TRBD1	TGCAGCGTTGGTGGGACAGGGCGGGGCGAGCAGTACTTC	CSVGGTGRGEQYF